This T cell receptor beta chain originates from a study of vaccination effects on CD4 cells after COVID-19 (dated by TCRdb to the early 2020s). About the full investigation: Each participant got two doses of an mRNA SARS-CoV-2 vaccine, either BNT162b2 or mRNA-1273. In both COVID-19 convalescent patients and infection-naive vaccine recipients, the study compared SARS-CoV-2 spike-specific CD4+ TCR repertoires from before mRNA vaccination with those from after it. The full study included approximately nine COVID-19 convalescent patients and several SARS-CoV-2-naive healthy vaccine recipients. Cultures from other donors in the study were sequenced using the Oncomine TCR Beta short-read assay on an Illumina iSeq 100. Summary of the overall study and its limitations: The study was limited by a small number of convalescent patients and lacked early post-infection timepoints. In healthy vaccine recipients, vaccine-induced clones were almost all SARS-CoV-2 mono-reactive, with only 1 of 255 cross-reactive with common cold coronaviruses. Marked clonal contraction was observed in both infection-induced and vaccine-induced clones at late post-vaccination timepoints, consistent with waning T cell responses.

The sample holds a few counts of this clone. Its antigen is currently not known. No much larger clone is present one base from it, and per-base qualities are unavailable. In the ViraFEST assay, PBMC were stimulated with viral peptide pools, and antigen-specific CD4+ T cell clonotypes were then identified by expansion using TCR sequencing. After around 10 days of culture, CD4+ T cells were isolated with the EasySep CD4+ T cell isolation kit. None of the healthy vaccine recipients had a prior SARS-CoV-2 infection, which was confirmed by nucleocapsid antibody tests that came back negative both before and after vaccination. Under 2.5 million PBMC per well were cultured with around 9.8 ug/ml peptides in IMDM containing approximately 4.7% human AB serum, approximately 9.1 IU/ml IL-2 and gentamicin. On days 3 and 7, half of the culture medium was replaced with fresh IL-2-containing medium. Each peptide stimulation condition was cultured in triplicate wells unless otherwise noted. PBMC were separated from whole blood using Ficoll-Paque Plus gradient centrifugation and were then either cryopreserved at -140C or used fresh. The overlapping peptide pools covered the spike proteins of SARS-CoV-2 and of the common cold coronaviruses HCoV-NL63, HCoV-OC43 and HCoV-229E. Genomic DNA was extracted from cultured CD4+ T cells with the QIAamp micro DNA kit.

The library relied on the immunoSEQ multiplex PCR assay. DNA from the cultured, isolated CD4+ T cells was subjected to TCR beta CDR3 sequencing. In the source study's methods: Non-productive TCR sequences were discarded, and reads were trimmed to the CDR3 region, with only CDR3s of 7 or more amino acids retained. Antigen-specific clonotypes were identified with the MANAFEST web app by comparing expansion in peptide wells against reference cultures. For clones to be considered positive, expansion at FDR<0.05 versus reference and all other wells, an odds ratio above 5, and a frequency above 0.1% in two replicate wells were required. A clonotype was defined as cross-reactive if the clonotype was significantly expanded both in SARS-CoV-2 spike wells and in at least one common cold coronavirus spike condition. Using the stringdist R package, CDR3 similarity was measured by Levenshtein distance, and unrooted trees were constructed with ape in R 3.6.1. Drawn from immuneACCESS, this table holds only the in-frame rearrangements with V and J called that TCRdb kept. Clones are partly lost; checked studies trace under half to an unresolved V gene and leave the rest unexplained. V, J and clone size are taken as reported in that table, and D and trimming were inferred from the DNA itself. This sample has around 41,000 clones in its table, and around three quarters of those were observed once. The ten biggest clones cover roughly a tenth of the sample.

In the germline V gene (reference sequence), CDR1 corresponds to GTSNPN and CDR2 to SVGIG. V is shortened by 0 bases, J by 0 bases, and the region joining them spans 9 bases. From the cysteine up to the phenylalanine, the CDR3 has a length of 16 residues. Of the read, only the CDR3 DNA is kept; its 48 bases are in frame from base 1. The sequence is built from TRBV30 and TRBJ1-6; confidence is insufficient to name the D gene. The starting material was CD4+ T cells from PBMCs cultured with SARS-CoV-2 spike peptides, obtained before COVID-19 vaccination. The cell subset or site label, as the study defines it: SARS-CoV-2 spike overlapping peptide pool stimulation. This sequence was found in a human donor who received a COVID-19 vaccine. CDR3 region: CAWSVGPDSYNSPLHF. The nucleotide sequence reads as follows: TGTGCCTGGAGTGTCGGTCCGGACTCCTATAATTCACCCCTCCACTTT.